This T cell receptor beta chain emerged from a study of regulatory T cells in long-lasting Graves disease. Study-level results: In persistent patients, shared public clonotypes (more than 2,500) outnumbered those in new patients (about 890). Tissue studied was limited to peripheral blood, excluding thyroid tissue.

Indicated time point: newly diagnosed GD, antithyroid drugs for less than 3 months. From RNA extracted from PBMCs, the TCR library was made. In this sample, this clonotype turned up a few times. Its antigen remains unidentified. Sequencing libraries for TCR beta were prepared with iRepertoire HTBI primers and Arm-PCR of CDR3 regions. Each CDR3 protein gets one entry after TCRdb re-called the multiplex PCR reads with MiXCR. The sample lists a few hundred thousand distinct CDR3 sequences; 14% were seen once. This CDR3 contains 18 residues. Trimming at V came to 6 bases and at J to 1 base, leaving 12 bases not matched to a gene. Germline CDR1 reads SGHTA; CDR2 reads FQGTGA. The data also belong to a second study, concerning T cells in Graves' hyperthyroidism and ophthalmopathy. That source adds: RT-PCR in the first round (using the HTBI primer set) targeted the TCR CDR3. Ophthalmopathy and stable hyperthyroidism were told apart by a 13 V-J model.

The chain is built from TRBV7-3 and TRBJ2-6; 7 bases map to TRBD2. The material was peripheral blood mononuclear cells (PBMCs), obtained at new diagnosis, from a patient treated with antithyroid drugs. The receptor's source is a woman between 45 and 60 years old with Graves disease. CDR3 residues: CASSYGGVLGSGANVLTF. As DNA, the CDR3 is TGTGCCAGCAGTTATGGGGGGGTTTTGGGTTCTGGGGCCAACGTCCTGACTTTC.